The next 11 T cell receptor beta chains were all read from a single sample in a study of T cell changes during pregnancy in multiple sclerosis. The repertoire was sequenced with immunoSEQ multiplex PCR; TCRdb's copy has only in-frame clones and lacks some. The data hold around 100,000 clones, with about 90% observed a single time. Sequenced material: peripheral blood, taken in the third trimester of pregnancy. Every receptor here comes from a female donor with multiple sclerosis, enrolled in a pregnancy study.

The CDR3 loop is CASSPGQSYEQYF. In DNA, the CDR3 is TGCGCCAGCAGTCCGGGACAATCCTACGAGCAGTACTTC. The chain employs TRBV10-1 and TRBJ2-7; D might be TRBD1 (6 bases). Germline V CDR1 and CDR2: WNHNN, SYGVQD (reference sequence). V was shortened by 5 bases and J by 1 base, with 9 bases between the two germline ends. This CDR3 contains 13 residues.

V usage is TRBV4-2 and J usage is TRBJ2-1; TRBD2 might be the D (5 bases). Trimming removed 0 bases at V and 9 bases at J, with 15 bases between. CDR1 is LGHNA, CDR2 YNFKEQ, per germline. The CDR3 totals 15 residues. As DNA, the CDR3 is TGTGCCAGCAGCCAAGAGGTGGGTGGGAGTCCTGAGCAGTTCTTC. Its protein product is CASSQEVGGSPEQFF.

This chain links TRBV7-2 with TRBJ2-1; perhaps TRBD2 as D (5 bases). V lost 4 bases, J lost 7 bases, and 11 bases lay in between. Germline CDR1 and CDR2: SGHTA and FQGNSA. The CDR3 contains 13 residues. Here the CDR3 DNA reads TGTGCCAGCAGCTCCCGCCGGAGGAATGAGCAGTTCTTC. Its translation: CASSSRRRNEQFF.

The rearrangement joins TRBV18 to TRBJ1-2; D unclear. V lost 3 bases to trimming and J lost 3 bases, with 8 bases between them. Germline CDR1 reads KGHSH; CDR2 reads LQKENI. This CDR3 comprises 13 residues. In DNA form, the CDR3 reads TGTGCCAGCTCACCGGTGGCGGACTATGGCTACACCTTC. This encodes CASSPVADYGYTF.

The genes are TRBV27 and TRBJ1-2; 8 bases fit TRBD1. The germline CDR1 and CDR2 sequences are MNHEY and SMNVEV (reference sequence). V was clipped by 2 bases and J by 8 bases; unmatched bases: 10. CDR3 length: 15 amino acids. The CDR3 loop reads CASSLSRTGYDGYTF. CDR3 DNA: TGTGCCAGCAGTTTAAGTAGGACAGGGTACGACGGCTACACCTTC.

The chain carries TRBV6-1 and TRBJ2-3; the D is unclear. V shed 0 bases and J shed 12 bases, with 22 bases lying between them. There are 16 residues in the CDR3. Germline CDR1 reads MNHNS; CDR2 reads SASEGT. This CDR3 is CASSEAVLSQYPPQYF. The CDR3 DNA is TGTGCCAGCAGTGAAGCGGTGCTTTCACAATACCCCCCCCAGTATTTT.

The chain is built from TRBV27 and TRBJ2-4, with 11 bases aligning to TRBD2. V lost 6 bases and J lost 1; bases outside the gene matches: 8. This CDR3 comprises 17 residues. The germline CDR1 and CDR2 sequences are MNHEY and SMNVEV (reference sequence). The CDR3 DNA follows: TGTGCCAGCAGCCGACTGACTAGCGGGATCGCCAAAAACATTCAGTACTTC. Its protein product is CASSRLTSGIAKNIQYF.

This sequence joins TRBV7-9 and TRBJ2-7; 8 nucleotides match TRBD1. Germline assignment: CDR1 SEHNR and CDR2 FQNEAQ (reference sequence). V shed 5 bases and J 2 bases; nucleotides not matched to a gene: 11. This CDR3 has 16 residues. The CDR3 DNA sequence: TGTGCCAGCAGCATCGGGACAGGACTATACCCCTACGAGCAGTACTTC. It is translated as CASSIGTGLYPYEQYF. Full variable domain (remainder filled in from reference TRBV7-9 and TRBJ2-7): DTGVSQNPRHKITKRGQNVTFRCDPISEHNRLYWYRQTLGQGPEFLTYFQNEAQLEKSRLLSDRFSAERPKGSFSTLEIQRTEQGDSAMYLCASSIGTGLYPYEQYFGPGTRLTVT.

The chain employs TRBV2 and TRBJ1-6; 9 bases are shared with TRBD1. This CDR3 is built from 13 residues. Germline assignment: CDR1 SNHLY and CDR2 FYNNEI. V shed 9 bases and J 5 bases; nucleotides not matched to a gene: 2. The CDR3 is CASGQGNNSPLHF. In DNA, the CDR3 is TGTGCCAGTGGACAGGGGAATAATTCACCCCTCCACTTT.

In DNA form, the CDR3 reads TGTGCCAGCAGCTTTAGTTTTCCGTCAGGGGGCAATCAGCCCCAGCATTTT. This codes for CASSFSFPSGGNQPQHF. The V and J genes are TRBV5-5 and TRBJ1-5; perhaps TRBD1 as D (6 bases). The CDR3 has 17 residues. The V and J ends lost 2 bases and 2 bases respectively, with 17 bases between them. Germline CDR1 and CDR2: SGHKS and YYEKEE (reference sequence).

The V call is TRBV5-8, the J call TRBJ1-1; a possible D gene is TRBD1 (5 bases). Per the germline V gene, CDR1 is SGHTS and CDR2 is YDEGEE. V lost 0 bases and J 6 bases, leaving 18 bases between the germline ends. The CDR3 has 16 amino acids. The CDR3 nucleotides read TGTGCCAGCAGCTTGGTTGTGGTTAAGGGGAAGGCTGAAGCTTTCTTT. It translates to CASSLVVVKGKAEAFF.